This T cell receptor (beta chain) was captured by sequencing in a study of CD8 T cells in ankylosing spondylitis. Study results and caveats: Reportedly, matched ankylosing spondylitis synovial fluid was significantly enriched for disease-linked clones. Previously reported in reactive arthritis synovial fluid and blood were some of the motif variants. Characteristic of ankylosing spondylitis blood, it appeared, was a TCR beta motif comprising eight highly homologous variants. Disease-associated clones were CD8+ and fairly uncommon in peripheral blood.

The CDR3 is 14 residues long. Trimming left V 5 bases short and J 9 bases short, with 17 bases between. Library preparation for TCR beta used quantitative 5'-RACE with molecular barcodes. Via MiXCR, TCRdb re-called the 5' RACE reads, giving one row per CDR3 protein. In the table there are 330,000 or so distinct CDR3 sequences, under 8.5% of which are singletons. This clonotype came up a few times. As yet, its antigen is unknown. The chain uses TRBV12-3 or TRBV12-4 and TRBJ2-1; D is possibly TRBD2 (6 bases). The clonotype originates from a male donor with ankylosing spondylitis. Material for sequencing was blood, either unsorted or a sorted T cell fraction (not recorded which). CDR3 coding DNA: TGTGCCAGCAGTGACGCGGGACTGGGGAGTGAGCAGTTCTTC. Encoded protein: CASSDAGLGSEQFF.